The 19 T cell receptor beta chains below were found in one sample sequenced in a study of cytomegalovirus exposure and HLA in healthy donors. The assay was immunoSEQ multiplex PCR, and TCRdb's table has in-frame clones only and misses some. The table records approximately 300,000 clones, around 86% of them present only once. The sequenced material came from PBMCs. These receptors all come from a woman younger than 35 in good health and CMV-seronegative.

The J gene is TRBJ1-1, the V gene TRBV11-2; D is possibly TRBD1 (5 bases). The CDR3 covers 15 residues. Germline V gene data show CDR1 as SGHAT and CDR2 as FQNNGV. With 1 base removed from V and 4 bases from J, the gap between germline ends came to 13 bases. The CDR3 DNA is TGTGCCAGCAGCTTAGGACGGACATTAACCACTGAAGCTTTCTTT. It translates to CASSLGRTLTTEAFF.

The rearrangement links TRBV10-3 to TRBJ1-1; 8 bases line up with TRBD1. V dropped 7 bases and J dropped 3; count of bases not matched to a gene: 4. The CDR3 is made up of 13 amino acids. Germline CDR1 reads ENHRY; CDR2 reads SYGVKD. The CDR3 loop is CAITLDRDTEAFF. The CDR3 nucleotides read TGTGCCATCACTCTGGACAGGGACACTGAAGCTTTCTTT.

The chain carries TRBV7-2 and TRBJ2-3, with 7 bases matching TRBD2. The CDR3 extends over 13 amino acids. Germline V CDR1 and CDR2: SGHTA, FQGNSA. The J segment lost 6 bases and the V segment lost 3 bases, leaving 3 bases of the junction unmatched. The CDR3 reads CASSFAGVDTQYF. DNA for the CDR3: TGTGCCAGCAGCTTTGCGGGAGTGGATACGCAGTATTTT.

J is TRBJ2-4 and V is TRBV28; no clear D. V was clipped by 6 bases and J by 9 bases, with 12 bases between them. This CDR3 has 12 amino acids. Germline-derived CDR1 and CDR2 are MDHEN and SYDVKM. The CDR3 DNA sequence: TGTGCCAGCAGCCTCCTTCGAGGCATTCAGTACTTC. This gives the protein CASSLLRGIQYF.

This clone was detected once. The chain joins TRBV25-1 to TRBJ1-5; a possible D gene is TRBD1 (6 bases). V was clipped by 3 bases and J by 5 bases, with 17 bases between them. The germline gives CDR1 MGHDK, CDR2 SYGVNS. The CDR3 runs to 16 residues. CDR3 region: CASSEAGGAWDQPQHF. The CDR3 DNA reads as TGTGCCAGCAGTGAGGCGGGGGGCGCATGGGATCAGCCCCAGCATTTT.

The chain couples TRBV30 to TRBJ2-1; D is perhaps TRBD2 (5 bases). There are 15 residues in the CDR3. Trimming left V 0 bases short and J 6 bases short, with 15 bases between. Germline CDR1 GTSNPN, CDR2 SVGIG (reference sequence). DNA for the CDR3: TGTGCCTGGAGTGTATCCCTAGCCCCGGGCAATGAGCAGTTCTTC. Its protein product is CAWSVSLAPGNEQFF.

J is TRBJ1-2 and V is TRBV28; D remains ambiguous. V lost 6 bases to trimming and J lost 0 bases, with 20 bases between them. Per germline, CDR1 MDHEN and CDR2 SYDVKM. The CDR3 consists of 17 residues. CDR3 loop: CASRGTRRITTNYGYTF. CDR3 nucleotide sequence: TGTGCCAGCAGGGGAACTAGGCGGATTACGACTAACTATGGCTACACCTTC.

J is TRBJ2-7 and V is TRBV5-1; D might be TRBD1 (5 bases). The V end lost 0 bases, the J end lost 2 bases, and 9 bases lay between the germline ends. CDR3 size: 14 residues. Germline assignment: CDR1 SGHRS and CDR2 YFSETQ. CDR3 sequence reads: CASSLAAGTYEQYF. The CDR3, as DNA: TGCGCCAGCAGCTTGGCCGCAGGGACCTACGAGCAGTACTTC.

This clone was seen just once. The chain joins TRBV5-1 to TRBJ2-2; a possible D gene is TRBD1 (5 bases). The germline CDR1 and CDR2 sequences are SGHRS and YFSETQ. V lost 2 bases to trimming and J lost 1 base, with 9 bases between them. The length of the CDR3 is 15 residues. The chain's CDR3 is CASSFAGMNTGELFF. Here the CDR3 DNA reads TGCGCCAGCAGCTTCGCAGGGATGAACACCGGGGAGCTGTTTTTT.

This clone was found a few times. The J gene is TRBJ1-4, the V gene TRBV19, with D possibly matching TRBD1 (5 bases). Germline values: CDR1 LNHDA, CDR2 SQIVND (reference sequence). The CDR3 is 14 residues long. V lost 7 bases, J lost 13 bases, and 22 bases lay in between. CDR3 DNA: TGTGCCAGTAACCGGGACTTTTCTCATGGGCGACTGTTTTTT. This gives the protein CASNRDFSHGRLFF.

This clone was seen once. The rearrangement uses TRBV28 and TRBJ2-7, with D possibly TRBD2 on 5 matching bases. Looked up from germline, CDR1 is MDHEN and CDR2 is SYDVKM. The CDR3 has 15 amino acids. V dropped 2 bases and J dropped 0 bases, with 11 bases sitting between them. The DNA for the CDR3 is TGTGCCAGCAGTTTAGCCAGCGGCCCCTCCTACGAGCAGTACTTC. It translates to CASSLASGPSYEQYF.

The rearrangement joins TRBV5-6 to TRBJ2-7; the match to TRBD2 covers 9 bases. The CDR3 length is 14 residues. V was pared by 3 bases and J by 4 bases, with 5 bases of the junction left unmatched. Germline loops: CDR1 SGHDT, CDR2 YYEEEE. For the CDR3, the DNA is TGTGCCAGCAGCTCTAGCGGGAAGCGTTACGAGCAGTACTTC. Amino acids: CASSSSGKRYEQYF.

The chain carries TRBV14 and TRBJ2-1, with D possibly matching TRBD2 (5 bases). In germline, CDR1 is SGHDN, CDR2 FVKESK. Trimming took 3 bases from V and 7 from J, leaving 16 bases between them. The CDR3 runs to 15 residues. The CDR3 here is CASSQGTRQLNEQFF. For the CDR3, the DNA is TGTGCCAGCAGCCAGGGCACTAGGCAGTTGAATGAGCAGTTCTTC.

The DNA for the CDR3 is TGTGCCATCAGTGAGTCGGAGCACGAGCAGTACTTC. This translates into CAISESEHEQYF. J is TRBJ2-7 and V is TRBV10-3; no reliable D call. The CDR3 consists of 12 residues. CDR1 is ENHRY, CDR2 SYGVKD, per germline. V was clipped by 0 bases and J by 5 bases, with 5 bases between them.

The V gene is TRBV29-1, the J gene TRBJ1-1, with a possible D match to TRBD1 (6 bases). V was pared by 4 bases and J by 8 bases, with 17 bases between. Germline V CDR1 and CDR2: SQVTM, ANQGSEA. This CDR3 has 13 amino acids. CDR3: CSVGGVGAGEAFF. For the CDR3, the DNA is TGCAGCGTTGGAGGAGTGGGGGCAGGGGAAGCTTTCTTT.

This clone has a single count. J is TRBJ2-7 and V is TRBV19, with 7 bases lining up with TRBD2. Germline lookup yields CDR1 LNHDA and CDR2 SQIVND (reference sequence). With 4 bases clipped from V and 2 bases from J, the junction kept 2 bases outside the gene matches. CDR3 length: 13 residues. The chain's CDR3 is CASSRSGAYEQYF. CDR3 in DNA: TGTGCCAGTAGTAGAAGCGGGGCCTACGAGCAGTACTTC. The full variable domain, its missing parts supplied by reference TRBV19 and TRBJ2-7, is DGGITQSPKYLFRKEGQNVTLSCEQNLNHDAMYWYRQDPGQGLRLIYYSQIVNDFQKGDIAEGYSVSREKKESFPLTVTSAQKNPTAFYLCASSRSGAYEQYFGPGTRLTVT.

This sequence joins TRBV9 and TRBJ2-1; the match to TRBD2 covers 7 bases. This CDR3 has 18 residues. The junction had 16 bases not matched to a gene; V was cut back by 0 bases and J by 7 bases. Looked up from germline, CDR1 is SGDLS and CDR2 is YYNGEE. CDR3 loop: CASSVARGLGLLGNEQFF. Here the CDR3 DNA reads TGTGCCAGCAGCGTAGCTAGGGGTTTGGGACTACTGGGGAATGAGCAGTTCTTC.

The chain uses TRBV19 and TRBJ1-2; tentatively, D is TRBD1 (6 bases). Germline V gene sequence: CDR1 LNHDA, CDR2 SQIVND (reference sequence). The CDR3 loop spans 17 amino acids. Trimming took 2 bases from V and 2 from J, leaving 18 bases between them. CDR3 nucleotide sequence: TGTGCCAGTAGTATATCTCGGGGGGGCAGAAGGAACTATGGCTACACCTTC. Translation gives CASSISRGGRRNYGYTF.

This clone was detected only once. The J gene is TRBJ1-1, the V gene TRBV9, with D uncertain. The CDR3 loop spans 15 amino acids. Germline V gene sequence: CDR1 SGDLS, CDR2 YYNGEE. Deletions cut 4 bases from V and 5 bases from J, with 18 bases between. The CDR3 region is CASSPSPGATTEAFF. The CDR3 DNA reads as TGTGCCAGCAGCCCATCCCCGGGTGCAACAACTGAAGCTTTCTTT.